In this sample, the clone carrying this TCR beta chain turned up many times. What it binds is not known. Between the trimmed V and J ends, which lost 6 bases and 6 bases, there was a span of 14 bases. The CDR3 extends over 14 amino acids. The germline CDR1 and CDR2 sequences are SGHTA and FQGNSA. Indicated time point: sample taken at primary tumor resection. The donors were 72 patients with non-small cell lung cancer that was early-stage and untreated. One entry per CDR3 protein results from TCRdb running MiXCR on the 5' RACE reads. The sample includes some 13,000 distinct CDR3 sequences, more than 3.5% of them seen just once. The data stem from a study of spatial heterogeneity in lung cancer. About the study: Each time, sequencing found more beta-chain sequences than alpha-chain sequences.

The study, taken as a whole, reports: Counts of expanded alpha and beta TCRs within tumors tracked the tumor nonsynonymous mutation count.

The material was lung tumor tissue, obtained at surgery. J is TRBJ2-2 and V is TRBV7-2; weak D call: TRBD1 (5 bases). The source of this sequence is a male donor with early-stage non-small cell lung cancer. Written as DNA, the CDR3 is TGTGCCAGCAGTCGTCTCAGGGCCCCCGGGGAGCTGTTTTTT. Translated, it gives CASSRLRAPGELFF.